This TCR beta chain is drawn from a study of T-cell reconstitution after alpha-beta-depleted transplantation in children. Germline CDR1 and CDR2: SGHRS and YFSETQ. The ends were cut back, 3 bases at V and 0 bases at J, with 9 bases in the middle. The CDR3 loop spans 15 amino acids. Points from the study as a whole: Reported findings indicate that, about two months after transplant, alpha-beta T cells came from several hundred expanded clones, which were derived from non-depleted graft cells. Some patients' high day-60 TCRbeta diversity was traced to surviving recipient T cells and thymic progenitors. When one year had passed after transplant, most T-cell counts and diversity came from newly produced T cells.

TCRbeta library preparation incorporated unique molecular identifiers. TCRdb ran MiXCR on the PCR reads and lists one entry per CDR3 protein. The table records 450,000 to 600,000 distinct CDR3 sequences, roughly 13% of them present only once. This clonotype was recorded once. Its antigen is undetermined. The source material was PBMCs, mostly from graft donor cells, sampled 360 days after TCRalphabeta/CD19-depleted stem cell transplant. The chain couples TRBV5-1 to TRBJ2-2, with unresolved D. This TCR was sampled from a male patient aged 5 to 17 who had a stem cell transplant for acute myeloid leukemia, so the T cells may come from the graft donor. The CDR3 sequence is CASSYQVSNTGELFF. In DNA, the CDR3 is TGCGCCAGCAGCTACCAGGTCTCGAACACCGGGGAGCTGTTTTTT.